The next 2 T cell receptor beta chains were all read from a single sample in a study of blood T cell repertoires in COVID-19. Profiled with immunoSEQ multiplex PCR; TCRdb holds only in-frame clones, not every one. The table includes roughly 230,000 clones, 80% to 85% detected once. The source material was PBMCs or T cells enriched from blood (not recorded which). The origin of the receptors is a man in his fifties who had recovered from COVID-19.

The chain joins TRBV19 to TRBJ1-3; TRBD1 might be the D (6 bases). This CDR3 has 14 amino acids. V shed 7 bases and J shed 4 bases, with 14 bases lying between them. Germline V lookup: CDR1 LNHDA, CDR2 SQIVND (reference sequence). This chain's CDR3 is CASTNAGAGNTIYF. The DNA for the CDR3 is TGTGCCAGTACCAATGCAGGGGCAGGAAACACCATATATTTT.

The rearrangement uses TRBV28 and TRBJ1-5; 8 bases align to TRBD1. The ends lost 4 bases at V and 7 bases at J; junction bases unmatched: 9. The CDR3 has 15 amino acids. CDR1 is MDHEN, CDR2 SYDVKM, per germline. In nucleotides, the CDR3 is TGTGCCAGCAGTTGGACAGGGAGCGGCGGGCAGCCCCAGCATTTT. The encoded protein is CASSWTGSGGQPQHF.